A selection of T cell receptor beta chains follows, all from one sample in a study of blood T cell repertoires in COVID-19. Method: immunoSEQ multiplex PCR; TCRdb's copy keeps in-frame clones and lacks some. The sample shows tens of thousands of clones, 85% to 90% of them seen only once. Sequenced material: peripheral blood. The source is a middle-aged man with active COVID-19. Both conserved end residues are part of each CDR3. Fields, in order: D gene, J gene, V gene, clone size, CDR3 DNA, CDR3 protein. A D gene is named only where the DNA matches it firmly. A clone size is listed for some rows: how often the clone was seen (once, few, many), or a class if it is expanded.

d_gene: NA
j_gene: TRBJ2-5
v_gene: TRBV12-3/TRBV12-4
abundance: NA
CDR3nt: TGTGCCAGCAGAGCGTACCAAGAGACCCAGTACTTC
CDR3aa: CASRAYQETQYF

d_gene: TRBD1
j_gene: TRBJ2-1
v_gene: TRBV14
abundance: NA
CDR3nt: TGTGCCAGCAGCCCGTGGACAGGGAGAGTTGATGAGCAGTTCTTC
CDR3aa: CASSPWTGRVDEQFF

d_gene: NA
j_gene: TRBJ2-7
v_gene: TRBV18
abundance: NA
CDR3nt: TGTGCCAGCTCACCCAGGCGCGAGCAGTACTTC
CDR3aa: CASSPRREQYF

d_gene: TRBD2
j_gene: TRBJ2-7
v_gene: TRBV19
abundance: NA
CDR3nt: TGTGCCAGTAGTAGCCGCGGGACTAGCGGGGCGCCCTACGAGCAGTACTTC
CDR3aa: CASSSRGTSGAPYEQYF

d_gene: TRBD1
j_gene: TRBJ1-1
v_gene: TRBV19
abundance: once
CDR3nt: TGTGCCAGTAGTCTGGACGGGACAGAGAACACTGAAGCTTTCTTT
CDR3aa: CASSLDGTENTEAFF

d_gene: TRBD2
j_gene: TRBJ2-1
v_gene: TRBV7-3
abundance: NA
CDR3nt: TGTGCCAGCAGCTCGACACTAGCGGGCTACAATGAGCAGTTCTTC
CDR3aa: CASSSTLAGYNEQFF

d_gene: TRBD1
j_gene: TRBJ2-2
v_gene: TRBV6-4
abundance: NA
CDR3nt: TGTGCCAGCAGGATGGGACAGGGGATCGCCGGGGAGCTGTTTTTT
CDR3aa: CASRMGQGIAGELFF

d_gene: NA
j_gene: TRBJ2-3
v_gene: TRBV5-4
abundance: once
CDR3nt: TGTGCCAGCAGCTTGGGCGCTGACAAGAGGGTGAAGTATTTT
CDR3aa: CASSLGADKRVKYF

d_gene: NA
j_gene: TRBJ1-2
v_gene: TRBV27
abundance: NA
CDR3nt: TGTGCCAGCAGCGAGGACGGGGGGCGCGAATATGGCTACACCTTC
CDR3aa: CASSEDGGREYGYTF

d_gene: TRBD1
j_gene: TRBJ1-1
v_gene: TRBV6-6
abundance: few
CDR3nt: TGTGCCAGCAGTTTCAGGGGGCCCTCGAACACTGAAGCTTTCTTT
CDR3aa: CASSFRGPSNTEAFF

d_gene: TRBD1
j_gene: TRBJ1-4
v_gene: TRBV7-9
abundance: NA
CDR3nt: TGTGCCAGCAGCTTGGGGAGACAGGGCGAAAAACTGTTTTTT
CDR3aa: CASSLGRQGEKLFF

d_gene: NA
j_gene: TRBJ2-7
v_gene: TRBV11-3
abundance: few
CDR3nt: TGTGCCAGCAGCTTAGCAGGGGTACCCTACGAGCAGTACTTC
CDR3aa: CASSLAGVPYEQYF

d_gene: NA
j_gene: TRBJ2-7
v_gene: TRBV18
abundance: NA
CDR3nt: TGTGCCAGCTCACTCCTAAGCTACGAGCAGTACTTC
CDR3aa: CASSLLSYEQYF

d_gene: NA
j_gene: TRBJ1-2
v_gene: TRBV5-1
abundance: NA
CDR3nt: TGCGCCAGCAGCTCACCCGGCACGGGTGGCTACACCTTC
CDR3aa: CASSSPGTGGYTF

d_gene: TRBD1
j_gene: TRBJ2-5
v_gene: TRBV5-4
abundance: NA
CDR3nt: TGTGCCAGCAGCTTGACAGGGGCCACCCAGTACTTC
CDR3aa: CASSLTGATQYF

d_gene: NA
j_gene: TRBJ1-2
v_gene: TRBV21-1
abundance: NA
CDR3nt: TGTGCCAGCAGCAAAGGGGCAGGGTGGAACTATGGCTACACCTTC
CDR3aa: CASSKGAGWNYGYTF

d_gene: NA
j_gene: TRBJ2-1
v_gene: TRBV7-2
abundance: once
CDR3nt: TGTGCCAGCAGCCAGAGGGGGACCTCCTACAATGAGCAGTTCTTC
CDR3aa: CASSQRGTSYNEQFF

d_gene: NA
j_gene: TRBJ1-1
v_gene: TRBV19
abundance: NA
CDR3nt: TGTGCCAGTAGTATAGTAAGGGGTCGGGGAGGCACTGAAGCTTTCTTT
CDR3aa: CASSIVRGRGGTEAFF

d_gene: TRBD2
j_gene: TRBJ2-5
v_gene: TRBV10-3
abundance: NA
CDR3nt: TGTGCCATAGGGACTAGCGCTGAACAAGAGACCCAGTACTTC
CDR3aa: CAIGTSAEQETQYF

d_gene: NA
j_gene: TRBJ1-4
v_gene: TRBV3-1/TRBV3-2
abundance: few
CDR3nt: TGTGCCAGCAGCCCATCTCGTGGCAGTCGTCATGAAAAACTGTTTTTT
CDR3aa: CASSPSRGSRHEKLFF

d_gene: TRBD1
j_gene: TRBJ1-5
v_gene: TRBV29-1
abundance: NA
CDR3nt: TGCAGCGTCCAAACCGGGACAGCCAATCAGCCCCAGCATTTT
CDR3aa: CSVQTGTANQPQHF

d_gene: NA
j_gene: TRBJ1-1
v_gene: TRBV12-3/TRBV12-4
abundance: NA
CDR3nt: TGTGCCAGCAGCGACAGCATGAACACTGAAGCTTTCTTT
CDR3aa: CASSDSMNTEAFF

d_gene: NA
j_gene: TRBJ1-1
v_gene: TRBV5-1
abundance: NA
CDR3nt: TGCGCCAGCAGCCCCCCGGGAGGCACTGAAGCTTTCTTT
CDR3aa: CASSPPGGTEAFF

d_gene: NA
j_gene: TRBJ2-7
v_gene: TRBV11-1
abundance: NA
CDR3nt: TGTGCCAGCAGCCCACAGACGGCAGTCTCCTACGAGCAGTACTTC
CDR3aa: CASSPQTAVSYEQYF

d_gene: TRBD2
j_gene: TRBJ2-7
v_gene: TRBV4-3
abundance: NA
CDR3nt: TGCGCCAGCAGCCAGGACCTAGCGGGAGGGCCGTCCGACGAGCAGTACTTC
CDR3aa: CASSQDLAGGPSDEQYF

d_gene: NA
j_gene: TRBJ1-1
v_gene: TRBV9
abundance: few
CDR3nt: TGTGCCAGCAGCGTAGCTACCACGCAAGCGAACACTGAAGCTTTCTTT
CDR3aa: CASSVATTQANTEAFF

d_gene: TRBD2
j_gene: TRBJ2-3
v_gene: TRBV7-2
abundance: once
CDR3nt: TGTGCCAGCAGCCCCTGGACTAGAGAAACAGATACGCAGTATTTT
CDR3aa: CASSPWTRETDTQYF

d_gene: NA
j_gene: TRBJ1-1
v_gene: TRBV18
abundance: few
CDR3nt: TGTGCCAGCTCACCACGGGCTGAACCTGAAGCTTTCTTT
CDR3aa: CASSPRAEPEAFF

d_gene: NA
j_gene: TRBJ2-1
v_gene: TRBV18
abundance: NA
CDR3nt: TGTGCCAGCTCGGCAGGTAGTGAAAATGAGCAGTTCTTC
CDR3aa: CASSAGSENEQFF

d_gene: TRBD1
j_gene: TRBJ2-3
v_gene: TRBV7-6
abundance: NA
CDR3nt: TGTGCCAGCAGCTTAGGTATTGGGACAGGGTACACAGATACGCAGTATTTT
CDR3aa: CASSLGIGTGYTDTQYF

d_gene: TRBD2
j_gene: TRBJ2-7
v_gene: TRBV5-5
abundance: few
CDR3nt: TGTGCCAGCAGCTCCTCAGCGGGAGGGGACTACGAGCAGTACTTC
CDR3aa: CASSSSAGGDYEQYF

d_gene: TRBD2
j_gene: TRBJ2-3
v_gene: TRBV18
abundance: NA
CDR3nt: TGTGCCAGCTCACCATCAGCGGGGGGTCGTACAGATACGCAGTATTTT
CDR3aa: CASSPSAGGRTDTQYF

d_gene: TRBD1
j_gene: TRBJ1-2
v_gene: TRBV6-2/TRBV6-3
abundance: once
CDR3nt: TGTGCCAGCAACCCAGGGGGTTATGGCTACACCTTC
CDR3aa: CASNPGGYGYTF

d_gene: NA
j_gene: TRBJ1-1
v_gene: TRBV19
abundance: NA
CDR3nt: TGTGCCAGTAGTATTTCCAGTGATAACACTGAAGCTTTCTTT
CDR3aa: CASSISSDNTEAFF

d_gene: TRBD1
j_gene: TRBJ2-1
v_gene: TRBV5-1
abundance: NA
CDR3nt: TGCGCCAGCGGACAGGGGTACAATGAGCAGTTCTTC
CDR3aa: CASGQGYNEQFF

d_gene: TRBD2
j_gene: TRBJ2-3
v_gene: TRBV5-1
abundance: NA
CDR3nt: TGCGCCAGCAGCCCATTGACTAGCGGGAGGACAGATACGCAGTATTTT
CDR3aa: CASSPLTSGRTDTQYF

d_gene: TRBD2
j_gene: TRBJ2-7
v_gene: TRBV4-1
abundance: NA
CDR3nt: TGCGCCAGCAGCCATTCGGGACTAGCGGGAGTGGGGTCCGAGCAGTACTTC
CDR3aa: CASSHSGLAGVGSEQYF